The clone carrying this TCR beta chain was observed a single time. Its antigen remains unknown. This may be a read error: a much more frequent sequence differs by one nucleotide. Blood RNA was derived from unsorted whole blood, and germline DNA was extracted too. In advance of surgery, approximately 4 milliliters of peripheral blood were collected. This record comes from a study of tumor-infiltrating lymphocytes in primary liver carcinoma. Across the study: The number of productive TCRbeta reads per sample ranged from roughly 3.65 to 8 million and was similar across tissue types. Study observations and caveats: Bulk unsorted material prevented CD4+ and CD8+ repertoire comparison.

This CDR3 is 13 amino acids long. A constant-region primer primed TCR beta cDNA synthesis from about 530 ng of total RNA. The TCR beta library was amplified through three nested multiplex PCR rounds in a modified ARM-PCR procedure. Two initial PCR rounds of about 10 cycles each paired TRBV1-TRBV30 forward primers with a C-beta reverse primer. TCRdb re-derived calls from the multiplex PCR reads in MiXCR, one entry per CDR3 protein. The data show nearly 200,000 distinct CDR3 sequences, less than 70% seen once. Sequencing input: peripheral blood. The TCR was taken from a woman aged 55-69 years with primary liver carcinoma and hepatitis B virus infection. This chain connects TRBV12-3 or TRBV12-4 to TRBJ1-1; a weak D match, TRBD1 (5 bases). The chain's CDR3 is CASSLGPGTEAVF. DNA for the CDR3: TGTGCCAGCAGTTTGGGGCCCGGCACTGAAGCTGTCTTT.